Listed below are T cell receptor beta chains from one sample, sequenced in a study of pediatric ulcerative colitis. Only in-frame clones appear in the TCRdb table, and some are missing; sequencing was by immunoSEQ multiplex PCR. The sample gives tens of thousands of clones, around 87% of which show up once; over 1.3% is in the top ten. The sample comprised blood. All receptors derive from a boy aged 5-17 years who was a control in a study of pediatric ulcerative colitis. Each CDR3 is given with its conserved first and last residue. A D gene is named only where the DNA matches it firmly. Rows give clone size only sometimes, using once, few, many, or a class for an expanded clone.

clone size	D gene	V gene	CDR3 length	J gene	CDR3 protein	CDR3 DNA
-	-	TRBV28	13	TRBJ1-5	CASRRQAPQPQHF	TGTGCCAGCAGACGACAGGCCCCTCAGCCCCAGCATTTT
-	-	TRBV4-3	15	TRBJ1-1	CASSQDQGTRAEAFF	TGCGCCAGCAGCCAAGATCAAGGGACTAGGGCTGAAGCTTTCTTT
-	-	TRBV4-1	12	TRBJ2-4	CASSQDSNIQYF	TGCGCCAGCAGCCAAGACTCTAACATTCAGTACTTC
once	-	TRBV27	14	TRBJ2-5	CASSWGRLEETQYF	TGTGCCAGCAGTTGGGGTCGTTTAGAAGAGACCCAGTACTTC
few	-	TRBV6-1	10	TRBJ1-2	CASSDGGYTF	TGTGCCAGCAGTGATGGGGGCTACACCTTC
-	-	TRBV2	14	TRBJ1-1	CASSVSDTTTEAFF	TGTGCCAGCAGTGTCTCGGACACTACCACTGAAGCTTTCTTT
-	-	TRBV7-9	14	TRBJ1-2	CASSPGGVIYGYTF	TGTGCCAGCAGCCCAGGCGGGGTGATCTATGGCTACACCTTC
-	-	TRBV5-1	17	TRBJ2-5	CASSSGGTAMYQETQYF	TGCGCCAGCAGCTCTGGCGGGACAGCAATGTACCAAGAGACCCAGTACTTC
-	-	TRBV4-1	11	TRBJ2-7	CASSQTDEQYF	TGCGCCAGCAGCCAGACTGACGAGCAGTACTTC
-	-	TRBV6-1	13	TRBJ2-1	CASSVITYNEQFF	TGTGCCAGCAGTGTAATCACCTACAATGAGCAGTTCTTC
once	-	TRBV5-1	15	TRBJ2-2	CASSLAQDNTGELFF	TGCGCCAGCAGCTTGGCACAGGATAACACCGGGGAGCTGTTTTTT
-	-	TRBV19	14	TRBJ1-1	CASSNMDTNTEAFF	TGTGCCAGTAGTAATATGGACACGAACACTGAAGCTTTCTTT
-	TRBD1	TRBV5-1	15	TRBJ1-2	CASSLWDRTNYGYTF	TGCGCCAGCAGCTTGTGGGACAGGACTAACTATGGCTACACCTTC
once	-	TRBV7-3	14	TRBJ2-1	CASSLGAGDNEQFF	TGTGCCAGCAGCTTAGGAGCAGGGGACAATGAGCAGTTCTTC
-	TRBD2	TRBV7-8	16	TRBJ2-2	CASSSGLAGNAGELFF	TGTGCCAGCAGCTCCGGACTAGCGGGAAATGCCGGGGAGCTGTTTTTT
-	-	TRBV18	12	TRBJ2-7	CASSPGLYEQYF	TGTGCCAGCTCACCCGGGTTGTACGAGCAGTACTTC
-	-	TRBV7-8	16	TRBJ1-3	CASSHRTVLSGNTIYF	TGTGCCAGCAGCCACCGGACTGTTCTCTCTGGAAACACCATATATTTT
-	-	TRBV9	14	TRBJ2-1	CASGQGLPYNEQFF	TGTGCCAGCGGGCAGGGACTCCCTTACAATGAGCAGTTCTTC
-	TRBD2	TRBV7-8	17	TRBJ2-2	CAPRPIAGGINTGELFF	TGTGCCCCTAGGCCAATAGCGGGGGGGATCAACACCGGGGAGCTGTTTTTT
-	TRBD1	TRBV7-6	20	TRBJ2-6	CASSSYSGTGGWSGANVLTF	TGTGCCAGCAGCTCGTACTCCGGGACAGGGGGTTGGTCTGGGGCCAACGTCCTGACTTTC
-	-	TRBV15	12	TRBJ2-5	CATRGHGETQYF	TGTGCCACCCGGGGGCATGGGGAGACCCAGTACTTC
-	TRBD2	TRBV6-4	14	TRBJ2-1	CASRVSGGDNEQFF	TGTGCCAGCAGAGTATCGGGGGGGGACAATGAGCAGTTCTTC
-	TRBD1	TRBV28	17	TRBJ2-7	CASSLSGTAPSSYEQYF	TGTGCCAGCAGTTTATCCGGGACAGCTCCAAGCTCCTACGAGCAGTACTTC
few	TRBD1	TRBV27	14	TRBJ2-7	CASRKDRGNYEQYF	TGTGCCAGCAGGAAAGACAGGGGGAACTACGAGCAGTACTTC
-	-	TRBV29-1	15	TRBJ2-6	CSVAQGLSGANVLTF	TGCAGCGTTGCCCAGGGTCTCTCTGGGGCCAACGTCCTGACTTTC
-	TRBD2	TRBV7-9	17	TRBJ2-3	CASSFPTSGTSTDTQYF	TGTGCCAGCAGCTTCCCGACTAGCGGGACTAGCACAGATACGCAGTATTTT
-	-	TRBV5-1	14	TRBJ2-2	CASSYFANTGELFF	TGCGCCAGCAGTTACTTCGCGAACACCGGGGAGCTGTTTTTT
-	-	TRBV2	15	TRBJ2-7	CASSQLSGASYEQYF	TGTGCCAGCAGCCAGTTGTCAGGGGCATCCTACGAGCAGTACTTC
-	TRBD2	TRBV28	17	TRBJ2-2	CASSLSTSGGSAGELFF	TGTGCCAGCAGTTTATCCACTAGCGGGGGGTCGGCCGGGGAGCTGTTTTTT
-	TRBD1	TRBV19	15	TRBJ2-7	CASSLRTGLSYEQYF	TGTGCCAGTAGTCTCCGGACAGGGCTCTCCTACGAGCAGTACTTC
-	-	TRBV5-1	14	TRBJ1-2	CASSPPSRAHGYTF	TGCGCCAGCAGCCCCCCCTCACGGGCTCATGGCTACACCTTC
-	TRBD1	TRBV10-3	20	TRBJ1-6	CAISNPRPGQSTAYNSPLHF	TGTGCCATCAGTAACCCAAGACCGGGACAGAGTACCGCCTATAATTCACCCCTCCACTTT
-	TRBD2	TRBV7-7	16	TRBJ2-1	CASSLAASGRYNEQFF	TGTGCTAGCAGCTTAGCAGCGAGCGGGAGATACAATGAGCAGTTCTTC
few	-	TRBV7-2	14	TRBJ2-3	CATSPRRGTDTQYF	TGTGCCACTTCCCCAAGACGGGGCACAGATACGCAGTATTTT
-	-	TRBV9	13	TRBJ2-7	CASSVVGFGEQYF	TGTGCCAGCAGCGTAGTAGGGTTTGGCGAGCAGTACTTC